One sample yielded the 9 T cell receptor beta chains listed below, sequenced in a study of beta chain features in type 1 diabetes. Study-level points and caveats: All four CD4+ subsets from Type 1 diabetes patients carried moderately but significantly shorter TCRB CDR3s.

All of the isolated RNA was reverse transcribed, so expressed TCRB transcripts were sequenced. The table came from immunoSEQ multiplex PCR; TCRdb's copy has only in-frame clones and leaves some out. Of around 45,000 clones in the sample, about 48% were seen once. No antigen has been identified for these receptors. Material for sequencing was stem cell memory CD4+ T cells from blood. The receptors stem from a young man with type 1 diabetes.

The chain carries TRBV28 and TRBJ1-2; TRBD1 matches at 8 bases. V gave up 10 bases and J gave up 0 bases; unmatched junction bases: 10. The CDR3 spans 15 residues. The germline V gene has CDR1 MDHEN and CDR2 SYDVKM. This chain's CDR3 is CATGTGRVTNYGYTF. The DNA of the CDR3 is TGTGCCACAGGGACAGGTCGGGTTACTAACTATGGCTACACCTTC.

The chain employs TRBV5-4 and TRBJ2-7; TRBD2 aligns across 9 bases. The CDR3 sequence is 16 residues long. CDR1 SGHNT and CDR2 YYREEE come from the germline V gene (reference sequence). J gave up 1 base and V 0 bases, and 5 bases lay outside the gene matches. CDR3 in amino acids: CASSLGAGGLSYEQYF. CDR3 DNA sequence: TGTGCCAGCAGCTTGGGGGCGGGAGGGCTATCCTACGAGCAGTACTTC.

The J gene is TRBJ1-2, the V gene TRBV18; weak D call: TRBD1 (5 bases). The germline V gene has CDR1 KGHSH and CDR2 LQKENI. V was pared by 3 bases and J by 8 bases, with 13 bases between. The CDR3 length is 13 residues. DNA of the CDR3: TGTGCCAGCTCACCCGGGGGACCGGGGGGCTACACCTTC. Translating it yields CASSPGGPGGYTF.

CDR3 DNA sequence: TGTGCCAGCAACCTACAGGGGCAGGGTGGCGGGGAGCTGTTTTTT. This gives the protein CASNLQGQGGGELFF. V gene TRBV7-2 combines with J gene TRBJ2-2; 7 bases line up with TRBD1. Trimming cost V 7 bases and J 7 bases; bases outside gene matches: 12. The CDR3 extends over 15 amino acids. CDR1 and CDR2 from the germline V gene are SGHTA and FQGNSA.

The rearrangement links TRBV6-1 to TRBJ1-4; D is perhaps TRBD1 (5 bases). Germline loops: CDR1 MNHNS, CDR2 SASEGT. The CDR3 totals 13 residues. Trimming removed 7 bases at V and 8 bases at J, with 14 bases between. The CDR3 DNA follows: TGTGCCAGCAATGCAGGGTCCATGGAAAAACTGTTTTTT. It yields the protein CASNAGSMEKLFF.

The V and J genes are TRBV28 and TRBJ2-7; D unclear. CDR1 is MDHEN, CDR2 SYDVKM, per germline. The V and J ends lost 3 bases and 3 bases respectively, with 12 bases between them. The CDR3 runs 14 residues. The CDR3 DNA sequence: TGTGCCAGCAGTTTCTCTCTACAGTACTACGAGCAGTACTTC. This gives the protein CASSFSLQYYEQYF.

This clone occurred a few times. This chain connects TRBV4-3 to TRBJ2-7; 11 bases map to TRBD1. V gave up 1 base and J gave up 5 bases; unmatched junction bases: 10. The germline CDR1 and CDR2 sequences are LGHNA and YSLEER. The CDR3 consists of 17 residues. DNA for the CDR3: TGCGCCAGCAGCCAAGCCATTACTTGGGGACAGGGGGACGAGCAGTACTTC. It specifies CASSQAITWGQGDEQYF.

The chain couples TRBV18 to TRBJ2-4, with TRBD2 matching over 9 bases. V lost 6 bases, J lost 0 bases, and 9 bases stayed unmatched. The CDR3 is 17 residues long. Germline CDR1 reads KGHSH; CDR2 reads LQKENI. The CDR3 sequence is CASSTSGVTLAKNIQYF. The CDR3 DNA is TGTGCCAGCTCGACTAGCGGAGTCACATTAGCCAAAAACATTCAGTACTTC.

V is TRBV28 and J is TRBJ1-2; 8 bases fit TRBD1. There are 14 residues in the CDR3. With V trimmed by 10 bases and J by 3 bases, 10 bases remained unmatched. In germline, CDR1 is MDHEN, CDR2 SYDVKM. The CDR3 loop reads CATGGRGFDYGYTF. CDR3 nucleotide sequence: TGTGCCACAGGGGGCCGAGGATTCGACTATGGCTACACCTTC.